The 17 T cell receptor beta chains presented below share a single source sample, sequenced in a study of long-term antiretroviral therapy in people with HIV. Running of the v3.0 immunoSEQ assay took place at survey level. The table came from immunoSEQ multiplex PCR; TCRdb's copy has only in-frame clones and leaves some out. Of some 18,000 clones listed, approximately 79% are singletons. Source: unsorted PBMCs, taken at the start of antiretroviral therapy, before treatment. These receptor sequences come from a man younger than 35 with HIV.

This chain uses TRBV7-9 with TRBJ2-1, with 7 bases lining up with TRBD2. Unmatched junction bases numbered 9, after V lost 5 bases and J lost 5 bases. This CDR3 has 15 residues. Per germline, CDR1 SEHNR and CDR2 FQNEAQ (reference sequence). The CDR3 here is CASSPPGEGNNEQFF. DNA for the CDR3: TGTGCCAGCAGCCCCCCCGGGGAGGGAAACAATGAGCAGTTCTTC.

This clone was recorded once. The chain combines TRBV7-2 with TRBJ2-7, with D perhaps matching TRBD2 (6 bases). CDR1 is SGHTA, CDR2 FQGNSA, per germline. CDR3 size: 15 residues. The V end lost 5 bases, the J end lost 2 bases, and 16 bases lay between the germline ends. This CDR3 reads CASSPQAGTAYEQYF. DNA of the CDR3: TGTGCCAGCAGCCCCCAAGCGGGCACGGCCTACGAGCAGTACTTC.

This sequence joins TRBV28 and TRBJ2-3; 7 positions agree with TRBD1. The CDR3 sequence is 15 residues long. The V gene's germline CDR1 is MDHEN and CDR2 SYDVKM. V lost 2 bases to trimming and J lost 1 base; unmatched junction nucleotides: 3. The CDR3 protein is CASSLGTEGTDTQYF. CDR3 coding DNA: TGTGCCAGCAGTTTAGGGACAGAAGGCACAGATACGCAGTATTTT.

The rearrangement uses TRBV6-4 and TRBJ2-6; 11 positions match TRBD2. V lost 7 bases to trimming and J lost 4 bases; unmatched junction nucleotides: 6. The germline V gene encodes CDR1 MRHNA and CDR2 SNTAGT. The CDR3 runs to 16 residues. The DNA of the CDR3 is TGTGCCAGCACCGAACTAGCGGGAGCGGGGGCCAACGTCCTGACTTTC. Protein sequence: CASTELAGAGANVLTF.

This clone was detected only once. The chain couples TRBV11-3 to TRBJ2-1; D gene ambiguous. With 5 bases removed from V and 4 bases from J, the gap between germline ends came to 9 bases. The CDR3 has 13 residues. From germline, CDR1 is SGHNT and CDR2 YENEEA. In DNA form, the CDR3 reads TGTGCCAGCAGCCTTACTCCTTACAATGAGCAGTTCTTC. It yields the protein CASSLTPYNEQFF. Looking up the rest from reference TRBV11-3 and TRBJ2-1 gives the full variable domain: EAGVVQSPRYKIIEKKQPVAFWCNPISGHNTLYWYLQNLGQGPELLIRYENEEAVDDSQLPKDRFSAERLKGVDSTLKIQPAELGDSAVYLCASSLTPYNEQFFGPGTRLTVL.

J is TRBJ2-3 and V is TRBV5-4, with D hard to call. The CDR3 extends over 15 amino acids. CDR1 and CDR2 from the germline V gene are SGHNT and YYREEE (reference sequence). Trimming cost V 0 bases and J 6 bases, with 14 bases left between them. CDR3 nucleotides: TGTGCCAGCAGCTTGGTGCAGCAGACTCCCGATACGCAGTATTTT. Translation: CASSLVQQTPDTQYF.

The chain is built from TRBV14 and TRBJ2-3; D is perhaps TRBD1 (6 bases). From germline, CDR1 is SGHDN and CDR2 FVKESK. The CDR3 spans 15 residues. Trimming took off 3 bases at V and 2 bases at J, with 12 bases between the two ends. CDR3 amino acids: CASSQNRAITDTQYF. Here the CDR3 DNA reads TGTGCCAGCAGCCAGAACAGGGCTATCACAGATACGCAGTATTTT. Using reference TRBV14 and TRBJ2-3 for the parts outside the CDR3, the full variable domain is EAGVTQFPSHSVIEKGQTVTLRCDPISGHDNLYWYRRVMGKEIKFLLHFVKESKQDESGMPNNRFLAERTGGTYSTLKVQPAELEDSGVYFCASSQNRAITDTQYFGPGTRLTVL.

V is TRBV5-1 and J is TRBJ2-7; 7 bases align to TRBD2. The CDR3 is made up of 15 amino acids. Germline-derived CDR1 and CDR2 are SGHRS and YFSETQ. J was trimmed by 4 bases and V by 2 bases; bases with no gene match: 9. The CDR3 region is CASSFSAGVGYEQYF. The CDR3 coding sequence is TGCGCCAGCAGCTTTTCGGCGGGAGTGGGTTACGAGCAGTACTTC.

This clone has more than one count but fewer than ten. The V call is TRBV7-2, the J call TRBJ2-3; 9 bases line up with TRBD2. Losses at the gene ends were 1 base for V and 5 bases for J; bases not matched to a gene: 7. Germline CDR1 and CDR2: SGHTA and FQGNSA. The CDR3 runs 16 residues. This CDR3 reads CASSLGVAGVGDTQYF. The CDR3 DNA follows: TGTGCCAGCAGCTTAGGGGTAGCGGGAGTTGGAGATACGCAGTATTTT.

This CDR3 reads CASSQLKTGADIQYF. The CDR3 DNA is TGTGCCAGCAGTCAGCTTAAGACAGGGGCGGACATTCAGTACTTC. The chain uses TRBV27 and TRBJ2-4, with 8 bases lining up with TRBD1. With V trimmed by 5 bases and J by 8 bases, 11 bases remained unmatched. The CDR3 runs to 15 residues. CDR1 is MNHEY, CDR2 SMNVEV, per germline (reference sequence).

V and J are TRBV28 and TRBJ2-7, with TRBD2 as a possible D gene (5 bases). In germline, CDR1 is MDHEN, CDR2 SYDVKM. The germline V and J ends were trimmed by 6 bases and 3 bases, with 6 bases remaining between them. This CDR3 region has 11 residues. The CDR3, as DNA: TGTGCCAGCAGCCGGGACTACGAGCAGTACTTC. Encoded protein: CASSRDYEQYF.

CDR3 amino acids: CASSRRDRDEQYF. The CDR3 bases are TGTGCCAGCAGCCGCCGGGACAGGGACGAGCAGTACTTC. The V call is TRBV6-6, the J call TRBJ2-7; 9 nucleotides agree with TRBD1. The V gene's germline CDR1 is MNHNY and CDR2 SVGAGI (reference sequence). The CDR3 runs 13 residues. J lost 5 bases, V lost 6 bases, and 5 bases had no gene match.

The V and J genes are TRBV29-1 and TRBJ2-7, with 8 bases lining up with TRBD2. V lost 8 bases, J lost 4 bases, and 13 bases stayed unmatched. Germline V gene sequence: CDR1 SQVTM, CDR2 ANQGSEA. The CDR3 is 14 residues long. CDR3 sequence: CSSFPAGVWYEQYF. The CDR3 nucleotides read TGCAGCTCCTTCCCAGCGGGAGTGTGGTACGAGCAGTACTTC.

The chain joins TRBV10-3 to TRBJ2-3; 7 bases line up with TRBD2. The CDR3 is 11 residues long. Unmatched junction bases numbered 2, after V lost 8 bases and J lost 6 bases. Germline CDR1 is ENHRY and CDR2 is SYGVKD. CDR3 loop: CAIAGGDTQYF. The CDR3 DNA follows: TGTGCCATCGCCGGGGGGGATACGCAGTATTTT.

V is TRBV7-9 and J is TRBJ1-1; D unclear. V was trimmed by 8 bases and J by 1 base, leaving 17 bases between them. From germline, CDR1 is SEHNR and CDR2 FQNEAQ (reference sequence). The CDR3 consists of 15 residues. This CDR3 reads CASPPEPAANTEAFF. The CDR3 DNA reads TGTGCCAGCCCCCCGGAGCCAGCTGCGAACACTGAAGCTTTCTTT.

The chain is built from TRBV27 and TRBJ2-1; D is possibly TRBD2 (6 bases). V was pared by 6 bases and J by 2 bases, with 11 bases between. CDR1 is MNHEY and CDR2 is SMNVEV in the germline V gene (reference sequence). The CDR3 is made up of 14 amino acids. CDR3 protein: CASRGLSPYNEQFF. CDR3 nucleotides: TGTGCCAGCAGAGGACTAAGCCCCTACAATGAGCAGTTCTTC.

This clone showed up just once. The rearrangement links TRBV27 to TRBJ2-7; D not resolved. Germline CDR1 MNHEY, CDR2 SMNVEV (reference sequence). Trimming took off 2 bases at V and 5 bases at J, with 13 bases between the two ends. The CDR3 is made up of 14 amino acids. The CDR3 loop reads CASSLNWARDEQYF. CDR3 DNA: TGTGCCAGCAGTTTAAACTGGGCCCGGGACGAGCAGTACTTC.